This T cell receptor beta chain was retrieved from a study of blood T cell repertoires in COVID-19 (dated by TCRdb to 2020 to 2021). Some background on the complete study: Samples from collaborators originated in the United States, Italy and Spain and spanned both the acute and convalescent phases of COVID-19. Where HLA class I and class II types were available, the types were taken from metadata supplied by the sample provider, not from assay-based typing. Samples were obtained from the ongoing ImmuneRACE study (first 160 participants) and from some 1,200 subjects provided by 6 global collaborators. Subjects who had been exposed to COVID-19, were actively infected with it, or had recovered from it provided the deeply sampled blood TCRbeta repertoires that made up the dataset. The prospective study material was composed of cDNA or gDNA derived from T cells, B-cell-depleted T cells, or PBMCs. The sample metadata nearly always contained a de-identified subject ID, COVID-19 status, age in years and sex. The repertoires were released in a freely available public database intended as a resource for research on the immune response to SARS-CoV-2. Beyond this particular receptor, the publication reports: How much clinical and demographic metadata was included differed by source and by participant, and the metadata was provided uncurated.

The immunoSEQ Assay, a bias-controlled multiplex PCR, was used to amplify TCRbeta CDR3 regions from genomic DNA. As for the original processing: Nucleated cell counts per sample were estimated from amplification of reference gene primers within the assay. Sequence reads were collapsed and filtered to measure the absolute abundance of every unique TCRbeta CDR3 rearrangement. For each sample, productive Simpson clonality was calculated as the square root of Simpson's diversity index across productive rearrangements. In its TCRdb copy, this immuneACCESS table keeps in-frame sequences only and misses some clones. Where compared with another copy, unresolved V genes explain less than half of these, and the others have no known cause. Clonal size and the V and J genes are those of that table, whereas D and trimming came from the DNA. Across this sample there are 150,000 to 200,000 clones, with around 93% seen only once. 3.5% to 5% of the sample rests with the top ten.

Whole blood was collected in K2EDTA tubes by collaborating institutions according to the institutions' own protocols. Collaborator samples were shipped for TCRbeta analysis as frozen whole blood, isolated PBMCs, or DNA extracted from either sample type. From the cysteine up to the phenylalanine, the CDR3 has a length of 19 residues. Solely the CDR3 DNA is kept, with 57 bases framed from the first base. Trimmed from V: 6 bases; trimmed from J: 0 bases; junction bases lacking a gene match: 14. Via the germline V gene (reference sequence), CDR1 is LNHDA and CDR2 SQIVND. In regard to this clone: The clone's antigen remains unknown. It has no much larger one-base neighbor in the sample; base qualities were not kept.

The chain is made from TRBV19 and TRBJ2-1; 10 of the junction bases match TRBD2. The TCR comes from a woman aged 45-65 years with acute or convalescent COVID-19. The sample was peripheral blood. The DNA sequence is given as TGTGCCAGTAGCTCCACTAGCGGGAATCGTCGTGGCTCCTACAATGAGCAGTTCTTC. Its amino acids are CASSSTSGNRRGSYNEQFF.